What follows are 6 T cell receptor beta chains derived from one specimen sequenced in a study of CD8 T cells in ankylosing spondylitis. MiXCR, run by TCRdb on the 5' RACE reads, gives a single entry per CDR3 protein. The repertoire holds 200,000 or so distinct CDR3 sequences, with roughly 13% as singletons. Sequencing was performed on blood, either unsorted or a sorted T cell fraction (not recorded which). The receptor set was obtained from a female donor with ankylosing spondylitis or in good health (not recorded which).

CDR3 sequence (DNA): TGCAGTGCTAGAGATTGGGCCGTGAACACCGGGGAGCTGTTTTTT. Its protein is CSARDWAVNTGELFF. This chain connects TRBV20-1 to TRBJ2-2; unclear D gene. The CDR3 has 15 amino acids. V was pared by 0 bases and J by 1 base, with 9 bases between. CDR1 DFQATT and CDR2 SNEGSKA come from the germline V gene (reference sequence).

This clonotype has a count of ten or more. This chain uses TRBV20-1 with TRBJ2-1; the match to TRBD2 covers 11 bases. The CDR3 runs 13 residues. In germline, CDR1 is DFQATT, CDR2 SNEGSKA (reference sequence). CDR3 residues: CTVAGGGYNEQFF. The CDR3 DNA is TGCACTGTAGCGGGAGGGGGGTACAATGAGCAGTTCTTC.

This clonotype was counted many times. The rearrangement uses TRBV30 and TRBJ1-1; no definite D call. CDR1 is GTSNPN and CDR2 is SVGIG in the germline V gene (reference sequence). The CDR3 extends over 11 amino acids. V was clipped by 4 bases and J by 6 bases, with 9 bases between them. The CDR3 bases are TGTGCCTGGAATGAGAGGGCTGAAGCTTTCTTT. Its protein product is CAWNERAEAFF.

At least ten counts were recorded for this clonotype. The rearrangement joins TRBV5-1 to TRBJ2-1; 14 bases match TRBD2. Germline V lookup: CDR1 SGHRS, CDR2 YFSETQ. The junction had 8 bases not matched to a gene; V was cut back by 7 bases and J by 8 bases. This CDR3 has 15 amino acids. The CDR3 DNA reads TGCGCCAGCCACGGGACTAGCGGGAGTAACCATGAGCAGTTCTTC. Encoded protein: CASHGTSGSNHEQFF.

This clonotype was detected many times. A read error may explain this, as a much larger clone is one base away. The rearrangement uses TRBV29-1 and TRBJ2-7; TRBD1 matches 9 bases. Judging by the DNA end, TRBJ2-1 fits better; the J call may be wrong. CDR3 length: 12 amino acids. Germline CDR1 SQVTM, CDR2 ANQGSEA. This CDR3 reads CSAAGTGSEQFF. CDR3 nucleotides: TGCAGCGCCGCCGGGACAGGGAGCGAGCAGTTCTTC.

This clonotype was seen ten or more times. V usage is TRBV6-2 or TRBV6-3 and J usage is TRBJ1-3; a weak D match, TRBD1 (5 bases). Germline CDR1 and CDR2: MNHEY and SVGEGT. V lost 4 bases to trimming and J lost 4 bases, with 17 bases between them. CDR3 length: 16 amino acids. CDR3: CASSFWTPMEGNTIYF. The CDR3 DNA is TGTGCCAGCAGTTTTTGGACACCGATGGAGGGAAACACCATATATTTT.